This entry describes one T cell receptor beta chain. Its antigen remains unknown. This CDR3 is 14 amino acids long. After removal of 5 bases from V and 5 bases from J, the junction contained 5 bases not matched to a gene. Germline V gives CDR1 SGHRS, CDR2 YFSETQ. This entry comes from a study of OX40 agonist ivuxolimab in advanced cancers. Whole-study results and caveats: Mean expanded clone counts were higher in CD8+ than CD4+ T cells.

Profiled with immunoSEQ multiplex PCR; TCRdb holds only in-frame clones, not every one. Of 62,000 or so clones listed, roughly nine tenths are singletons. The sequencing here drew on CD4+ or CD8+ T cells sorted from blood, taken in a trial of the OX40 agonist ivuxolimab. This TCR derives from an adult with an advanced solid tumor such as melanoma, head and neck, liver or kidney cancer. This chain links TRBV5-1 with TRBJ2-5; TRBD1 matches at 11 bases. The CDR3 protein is CASSWTGGMETQYF. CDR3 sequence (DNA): TGCGCCAGCAGTTGGACAGGGGGCATGGAGACCCAGTACTTC.